One and the same sample provided the 27 T cell receptor beta chains below, sequenced in a study of CXCR3-negative and CXCR3-positive naive CD8 T cells (dated by TCRdb to about 2019). Sequenced on a NextSeq 550. The Human TCR Profiling Kit (MiLaboratory) was used to prepare UMI-labeled 5' RACE TRB cDNA libraries. TCRdb reprocessed the reads, and each CDR3 protein sequence is entered once, without DNA. The data table for this sample lists 38,000 or so distinct CDR3 sequences. The top ten hold approximately 15% of the sample. The sample taken for sequencing was memory CD8+ T cells from blood. The intended sense of this specimen's cell subset or site label: conventional CD8+ memory T cells (TMEM), sorted as controls. These TCRs come from a human donor in good health. Some clones in this sample may be carry-over from other donors' samples.

The chain uses TRBV20-1 and TRBJ2-1; TCRdb gives TRBD1 as the D gene, but with no DNA this cannot be confirmed. The CDR3 spans 16 residues. Germline V gene sequence: CDR1 DFQATT, CDR2 SNEGSKA (reference sequence). This chain's CDR3 is CSARDPQAGDYNEQFF.

The rearrangement uses TRBV29-1 and TRBJ1-5; TCRdb proposes TRBD1, but this gene call is untestable without DNA. CDR1 and CDR2 (germline): SQVTM, ANQGSEA. The CDR3 extends over 15 amino acids. CDR3 sequence reads: CSVEEGEGGNQPQHF.

V is TRBV14 and J is TRBJ2-1. Germline V gene data show CDR1 as SGHDN and CDR2 as FVKESK. The CDR3 spans 15 residues. This CDR3 reads CASSQRGDSYNEQFF.

The chain carries TRBV9 and TRBJ2-4. Germline-derived CDR1 and CDR2 are SGDLS and YYNGEE. The CDR3 sequence is 17 residues long. CDR3 residues: CASSAVDGGLSKNIQYF.

The V gene is TRBV5-4, the J gene TRBJ2-1; no DNA is available, so the TRBD2 call from TCRdb remains unchecked. Germline CDR1 is SGHNT and CDR2 is YYREEE (reference sequence). This CDR3 has 17 residues. CDR3 sequence: CASSFFPLAGSGNEQFF. Looking up the rest from reference TRBV5-4 and TRBJ2-1 gives the full variable domain: ETGVTQSPTHLIKTRGQQVTLRCSSQSGHNTVSWYQQALGQGPQFIFQYYREEENGRGNFPPRFSGLQFPNYSSELNVNALELDDSALYLCASSFFPLAGSGNEQFFGPGTRLTVL.

This sequence joins TRBV20-1 and TRBJ2-3; the TCRdb D gene call, TRBD1, has no DNA to confirm it. The CDR3 consists of 19 residues. Germline CDR1 is DFQATT and CDR2 is SNEGSKA (reference sequence). This CDR3 is CSARALEGRDRVFTDTQYF.

CDR3: CASSSSSLRSNEQFF. This sequence joins TRBV7-6 and TRBJ2-1. CDR1 and CDR2 (germline): SGHVS, FNYEAQ. CDR3 length: 15 residues. The entire variable domain, with the rest obtained from reference TRBV7-6 and TRBJ2-1, is as follows: GAGVSQSPRYKVTKRGQDVALRCDPISGHVSLYWYRQALGQGPEFLTYFNYEAQQDKSGLPNDRFSAERPEGSISTLTIQRTEQRDSAMYRCASSSSSLRSNEQFFGPGTRLTVL.

The CDR3 loop is CASKRDRGWNTEAFF. V gene TRBV12-3 or TRBV12-4 combines with J gene TRBJ1-1; TCRdb names TRBD1, which stays unverified in the absence of DNA. The CDR3 length is 15 residues.

This rearrangement joins TRBV10-3 to TRBJ2-3; the D gene TCRdb calls, TRBD2, cannot be checked with no DNA. CDR1 is ENHRY and CDR2 is SYGVKD in the germline V gene. The CDR3 extends over 16 amino acids. CDR3 amino acids: CAITSGLAVNTDTQYF.

The chain employs TRBV6-4 and TRBJ2-1; the TCRdb call, TRBD1, lacks DNA for checking. CDR1 is MRHNA and CDR2 is SNTAGT in the germline V gene. This CDR3 has 13 amino acids. CDR3 residues: CASSDGPFNEQFF.

The chain has TRBV14 and TRBJ2-3; TCRdb indicates TRBD1, and absent DNA this call remains unverified. There are 17 residues in the CDR3. CDR1 SGHDN and CDR2 FVKESK come from the germline V gene. Here the CDR3 reads CASSQDLGVGVADTQYF.

This chain connects TRBV5-6 to TRBJ1-3. This CDR3 is 14 amino acids long. Germline assignment: CDR1 SGHDT and CDR2 YYEEEE. This CDR3 reads CASSLGGSGNTIYF.

This rearrangement joins TRBV6-5 to TRBJ2-5. CDR3 length: 13 residues. In germline, CDR1 is MNHEY, CDR2 SVGAGI. Here the CDR3 reads CASSYVAQETQYF.

This chain joins TRBV5-1 and TRBJ2-2. Germline CDR1 SGHRS, CDR2 YFSETQ. The CDR3 is made up of 12 amino acids. This chain's CDR3 is CASSLAPGELFF.

The V and J genes are TRBV6-2 or TRBV6-3 and TRBJ2-5; with no DNA, the TCRdb D assignment of TRBD2 cannot be verified. The CDR3 loop spans 11 amino acids. Germline assignment: CDR1 MNHEY and CDR2 SVGEGT. The CDR3 reads CASSYPSTQYF.

The CDR3 loop reads CASSLEGTALSLGEKLFF. This rearrangement joins TRBV11-2 to TRBJ1-4; TCRdb designates TRBD1, a call that cannot be tested without DNA. Germline CDR1 and CDR2: SGHAT and FQNNGV. The CDR3 spans 18 residues.

This rearrangement joins TRBV2 to TRBJ2-1; TCRdb reports TRBD2, a call that lacks DNA to check it against. Looked up from germline, CDR1 is SNHLY and CDR2 is FYNNEI. This CDR3 comprises 13 residues. This chain's CDR3 is CASSEEGLDEQFF.

This sequence joins TRBV29-1 and TRBJ2-5; TCRdb returns TRBD1, unconfirmable since there is no DNA. There are 14 residues in the CDR3. Germline V lookup: CDR1 SQVTM, CDR2 ANQGSEA. The CDR3 is CSVEVVRGNEAQYF.

J is TRBJ2-7 and V is TRBV4-1. This CDR3 spans 15 amino acids. In germline, CDR1 is MGHRA, CDR2 YSYEKL. This chain's CDR3 is CASSQENWGSYEQYF.

The chain uses TRBV14 and TRBJ2-1; TCRdb names TRBD1, which stays unverified in the absence of DNA. Germline V gene sequence: CDR1 SGHDN, CDR2 FVKESK. The CDR3 has 16 residues. The CDR3 loop is CASSQPPDRGSNEQFF.

This chain uses TRBV29-1 with TRBJ1-1; as DNA is missing, the TRBD1 call by TCRdb cannot be tested. Germline loops: CDR1 SQVTM, CDR2 ANQGSEA. The CDR3 covers 15 residues. The CDR3 sequence: CSVEGLGTGRTEAFF. Together with reference TRBV29-1 and TRBJ1-1, the CDR3 gives the full variable domain: SAVISQKPSRDICQRGTSLTIQCQVDSQVTMMFWYRQQPGQSLTLIATANQGSEATYESGFVIDKFPISRPNLTFSTLTVSNMSPEDSSIYLCSVEGLGTGRTEAFFGQGTRLTVV.

The V gene is TRBV15, the J gene TRBJ2-5; TCRdb reports TRBD1, a call that lacks DNA to check it against. CDR3 length: 15 amino acids. The germline V gene encodes CDR1 LNHNV and CDR2 YYDKDF (reference sequence). The CDR3 sequence is CATSRAQRAQETQYF.

The V and J genes are TRBV15 and TRBJ2-7. This CDR3 is built from 16 residues. Germline V gives CDR1 LNHNV, CDR2 YYDKDF (reference sequence). The CDR3 is CATSRERVQNSYEQYF. Based on the CDR3 plus reference TRBV15 and TRBJ2-7, the full variable domain is DAMVIQNPRYQVTQFGKPVTLSCSQTLNHNVMYWYQQKSSQAPKLLFHYYDKDFNNEADTPDNFQSRRPNTSFCFLDIRSPGLGDTAMYLCATSRERVQNSYEQYFGPGTRLTVT.

CDR3 sequence reads: CSVEGGTSSSYEQYF. The chain links TRBV29-1 to TRBJ2-7; absent DNA, TCRdb's TRBD1 call cannot be checked. The V gene's germline CDR1 is SQVTM and CDR2 ANQGSEA. The CDR3 has 15 residues.

This chain connects TRBV7-3 to TRBJ2-1; TCRdb designates TRBD1, a call that cannot be tested without DNA. Germline CDR1 and CDR2: SGHTA and FQGTGA. The CDR3 is made up of 15 amino acids. CDR3 residues: CASSSPGQGFHEQFF.

V is TRBV5-1 and J is TRBJ2-5; TCRdb returns TRBD2, unconfirmable since there is no DNA. This CDR3 comprises 16 residues. The germline gives CDR1 SGHRS, CDR2 YFSETQ. The CDR3 loop is CASSLETSGDAETQYF.

This chain uses TRBV6-2 or TRBV6-3 with TRBJ2-5; TCRdb's assignment of TRBD1 cannot be checked, as there is no DNA. Germline V gene sequence: CDR1 MNHEY, CDR2 SVGEGT. The CDR3 runs 13 residues. CDR3 residues: CASTAGEMETQYF.